The clone carrying this TCR beta chain was observed a single time. Its antigen is not known. The data stem from a study of graft-versus-host responses after intestinal transplantation. The V gene's germline CDR1 is SGHTA and CDR2 FQGNSA. Trimming took 3 bases from V and 1 from J, leaving 20 bases between them. The CDR3 length is 18 residues. Produced via immunoSEQ multiplex PCR; TCRdb's table is partial and in-frame only. This sample yields roughly 120,000 clones, of which about nine tenths are seen a single time; about 0.18% belongs to the top ten. The source material was unstimulated CD4+ T cells sorted from spleen or lymph node cells, sampled before intestinal transplant. This TCR was recovered from a human donor who received an intestinal transplant. The J gene is TRBJ2-3, the V gene TRBV7-2; maybe TRBD2 (7 bases). The CDR3 DNA is TGTGCCAGCAGCTTTACTTTTACGCGGGGGCTACGCACAGATACGCAGTATTTT. Protein: CASSFTFTRGLRTDTQYF.